The sequence of this TCR beta chain was determined in a study of follicular helper T cells after annual influenza vaccination. Study-wide results and caveats: Plasmablast frequency change correlated with clonality change in ICOS+CD38+ cTfh. Day 7 ICOS+CD38+ clones were most often found later in ICOS-CD38- cTfh cells.

From germline, CDR1 is SEHNR and CDR2 FQNEAQ (reference sequence). Trimming at V came to 3 bases and at J to 0 bases, leaving 4 bases not matched to a gene. This CDR3 comprises 16 residues. TCRB sequencing was done at Survey resolution level. Assay: immunoSEQ multiplex PCR; the TCRdb copy retains only in-frame clones and omits some. The sample contains hundreds of clones, over 60% of which appear only once. Time point indicated: 2015-2016 season, pre-vaccination. This clone was observed once. The antigen is undetermined. The clonotype originates from an adult who received the influenza vaccine. The material was CXCR5+ CD38+ circulating T follicular helper cells from blood, obtained on the day of influenza vaccination. The subset is: circulating Tfh, non-naive CD4+CXCR5+PD-1+ (ICOS+CD38+ or ICOS-CD38-). V is TRBV7-9 and J is TRBJ2-3, with 9 bases matching TRBD2. The CDR3, as DNA: TGTGCCAGCAGCTTTGGCGGGGGGGCTAGCACAGATACGCAGTATTTT. Residues: CASSFGGGASTDTQYF.